This T cell receptor beta chain is drawn from a study of OX40 agonist ivuxolimab in advanced cancers. The study in broad terms: The costimulatory receptor OX40 (CD134) was targeted by ivuxolimab, a fully human IgG2 agonistic monoclonal antibody. Peripheral TCRbeta sequencing aimed to test whether ivuxolimab altered TCR sequence diversity and caused clonal T-cell expansion. The paper reports the monotherapy dose-escalation portion (N ≈ 50 patients) of the phase I ivuxolimab trial. Among the roughly 52 dose-escalation patients, around 19 had hepatocellular carcinoma, roughly 15 melanoma, 9 renal cell carcinoma and 9 head and neck cancer. Intravenous ivuxolimab was administered to patients every 2 weeks at six dose levels: 0.01, 0.1, 0.3, 1.5, 3 and 10 mg/kg. Partial responses were achieved by three dose-escalation patients, of whom one had hepatocellular carcinoma and two had cutaneous melanoma. A male proportion of approximately 83% and a mean age of roughly 55 years, ranging from roughly 23 to 90, were recorded for the dose-escalation cohort. Prior anti-PD-1, anti-PD-L1 or anti-CTLA-4 therapy was permitted, and approximately 39% of dose-escalation patients had received checkpoint inhibitors.

For this clone: What antigen it recognizes has not been identified. The record has no base qualities; no much larger clone is one base away.

CDR1 and CDR2 were assigned from the germline V gene as SGHDN and FVKESK. For this chain, trimming is 4 bases at the V end and 3 bases at the J end, and the number of junction bases without a gene match is 8. There are 16 amino acids in the CDR3, from cysteine to phenylalanine inclusive. Only the CDR3 DNA is retained, 48 bases long and in frame from the first base. Study-wide findings and limitations: Antigen specificity was not determined for the clonally expanded peripheral T cells. Low levels of normalized T-cell clonal expansion were also seen in some patients who did not respond. After ivuxolimab, CD8+ T cells had more expanded clones than CD4+ T cells on average. In partial responders in the 0.1-3.0 mg/kg groups, normalized peripheral clonal expansion was found to be among the lowest, especially among CD8+ T cells. At doses of 0.1 to 3.0 mg/kg, clonal expansion of both CD4+ and CD8+ blood T cells was observed from baseline to week 6.

The trial excluded patients who had a history of autoimmune disease or were on systemic immunosuppression. Peripheral blood for TCR sequencing was collected from all dose cohorts at baseline, on cycle 4 day 1, and on cycle 7 day 1. The samples were drawn from a first-in-human, open-label, multicenter phase I dose-escalation trial of ivuxolimab. Adults with locally advanced or metastatic melanoma, renal cell, hepatocellular, or head and neck squamous cell carcinoma were enrolled in the trial. Before TCR sequencing, CD4+ and CD8+ T cells were separately sorted from peripheral blood. Genomic DNA was isolated from the sorted cells so that the TCRbeta CDR3 region could be sequenced. The immunoSEQ Assay was used to sequence the TCRbeta CDR3 regions. The immuneACCESS repertoire file appears here via TCRdb, limited to in-frame rearrangements. These files lack a portion of the clones; in checked studies, under half of the deficit traces to unresolved V genes, and the cause of the others is not known. Counted in this sample were some 90,000 clones; around 87% of them appeared once. Approximately 4.8% of the sample is taken by the ten largest.

The rearrangement joined TRBV14 to TRBJ2-1; 8 bases in the middle match TRBD2. The TCR was taken from an adult with an advanced solid tumor such as melanoma, head and neck, liver or kidney cancer. The sample in question was CD4+ or CD8+ T cells sorted from blood, obtained in a trial of the OX40 agonist ivuxolimab. The base sequence is TGTGCCAGCAGCCCTCTTCCGGGAGGGAACTACAATGAGCAGTTCTTC. It encodes CASSPLPGGNYNEQFF.